These T cell receptor beta chains were read from a single sample in a study of cytomegalovirus exposure and HLA in healthy donors. Sequenced by immunoSEQ multiplex PCR; TCRdb stores in-frame clones only, minus some. This sample carries about 110,000 clones, 75% to 85% of them seen once, and the ten largest clones take 1.6%. Sequencing was carried out using PBMCs. These receptors came from a man aged 50-60 years in good health and CMV-seronegative. Both conserved end residues are part of each CDR3. A D gene is named only where the DNA matches it firmly. Clone size is not always given. Where it is, it says once, few, many or a class for expanded clones.

abundance	v_gene	j_gene	d_gene	CDR3nt	CDR3aa
.	TRBV7-9	TRBJ1-1	.	TGTGCCAGCAGCTTAGACATGAACACTGAAGCTTTCTTT	CASSLDMNTEAFF
.	TRBV7-2	TRBJ2-1	TRBD2	TGTGCCAGCAGCTCCCTAGCGGGGGGGTCGGTCGGTGTTCAGTTCTTC	CASSSLAGGSVGVQFF
.	TRBV19	TRBJ1-1	.	TGTGCCAGCCACTGGGGGCGGGCTGCTTTCTTT	CASHWGRAAFF
.	TRBV5-1	TRBJ1-1	TRBD1	TGCGCCAGCAGCCCACAGGGGAAGGATCTGAACACTGAAGCTTTCTTT	CASSPQGKDLNTEAFF
.	TRBV30	TRBJ2-5	.	TGTGCCGGTGGGCGGGGGCTTCAGGAGACCCAGTACTTC	CAGGRGLQETQYF
.	TRBV7-9	TRBJ2-5	.	TGTGCCAGCAGCTTGGTCGGAGAGACCCAGTACTTC	CASSLVGETQYF
.	TRBV5-4	TRBJ2-5	.	TGTGCCAGCAGCTTACAATTAGCAGGGGCGGAGACCCAGTACTTC	CASSLQLAGAETQYF
.	TRBV19	TRBJ1-5	TRBD1	TGTGCCAGTAGTACTGGGACAGGGGAGAATAGCAATCAGCCCCAGCATTTT	CASSTGTGENSNQPQHF
.	TRBV5-4	TRBJ2-1	.	TGTGCCAGCAGCTCGCAGGTGACGGGGTCCTACAATGAGCAGTTCTTC	CASSSQVTGSYNEQFF
.	TRBV6-1	TRBJ2-5	.	TGTGCCAGCTTTCAGGGTTTCCAAGAGACCCAGTACTTC	CASFQGFQETQYF
.	TRBV4-1	TRBJ1-2	.	TGCGCCAGCAGCCAAGCGGGCGCGGGTTTTAGTGCTGGCTACACCTTC	CASSQAGAGFSAGYTF
.	TRBV6-4	TRBJ2-4	.	TGTGCCAGCAGTGACGGAGGGCAGGGCGACATTCAGTACTTC	CASSDGGQGDIQYF
.	TRBV7-8	TRBJ2-7	.	TGTGCCAGCAGCTTAGTTTCCCCAGGTCTCCCCTACGAGCAGTACTTC	CASSLVSPGLPYEQYF
.	TRBV5-1	TRBJ1-1	.	TGCGCCAGCAGCTCCTCCCCCCAGGGGCAAGGGACTGAAGCTTTCTTT	CASSSSPQGQGTEAFF
.	TRBV2	TRBJ1-5	TRBD1	TGTGCCAGCAGTGAAGTCAGGGGGAATCAGCCCCAGCATTTT	CASSEVRGNQPQHF
.	TRBV19	TRBJ1-1	.	TGTGCCAGTAGTAGTCGGGCAGGGCGTACTGAAGCTTTCTTT	CASSSRAGRTEAFF
once	TRBV28	TRBJ1-2	TRBD1	TGTGCCAGCAGGGGTCCCGGGACAGGGGCCCATGGCTACACCTTC	CASRGPGTGAHGYTF
.	TRBV10-1	TRBJ1-5	TRBD1	TGCGCCAGGGTTGACAGGGGAAATCAGCCCCAGCATTTT	CARVDRGNQPQHF
.	TRBV4-1	TRBJ2-5	.	TGCGCCAGCAGCCAGACAGCCCAAGAGACCCAGTACTTC	CASSQTAQETQYF
few	TRBV5-5	TRBJ2-3	.	TGTGCCAGCAGCTTGGAACGGAGGACTAGCACAGATACGCAGTATTTT	CASSLERRTSTDTQYF
.	TRBV5-1	TRBJ1-1	.	TGCGCCAGCAGCCCAAACGGGAACACTGAAGCTTTCTTT	CASSPNGNTEAFF
once	TRBV6-4	TRBJ1-6	.	TGTGCCAGCAGTGACTCGGGACACCAAAACTATAATTCACCCCTCCACTTT	CASSDSGHQNYNSPLHF
.	TRBV7-2	TRBJ2-1	.	TGTGCCACTAAGACAGGAAAGTTCTTC	CATKTGKFF
.	TRBV5-6	TRBJ2-1	.	TGTGCCAGCAGCTCAAGGGGGTGGGGTGAGCAGTTCTTC	CASSSRGWGEQFF
.	TRBV2	TRBJ2-1	.	TGTGCCACCACCCCGTCCGGGGGCTACAATGAGCAGTTCTTC	CATTPSGGYNEQFF
.	TRBV6-5	TRBJ1-2	TRBD1	TGTGCCAGCAGTTTGACAGGGTACTATGGCTACACCTTC	CASSLTGYYGYTF
.	TRBV9	TRBJ2-5	.	TGTGCCAGCAGCGTAGCGTCAGAAGAGACCCAGTACTTC	CASSVASEETQYF
.	TRBV5-1	TRBJ1-1	.	TGCGCCAGCAGCTCCCTAATGAACACTGAAGCTTTCTTT	CASSSLMNTEAFF
.	TRBV19	TRBJ1-2	.	TGTGCCAGTAGTATACAGGGGATTGGTGGCTACACCTTC	CASSIQGIGGYTF
.	TRBV7-2	TRBJ1-3	.	TGTGCCAGCAGCTTAGCGCCAGACTCTGGAAACACCATATATTTT	CASSLAPDSGNTIYF
once	TRBV7-2	TRBJ2-1	TRBD1	TGTGCCAGCAGCCCTGGGACAGGGAACAATGAGCAGTTCTTC	CASSPGTGNNEQFF
.	TRBV5-6	TRBJ2-7	.	TGTGCCAGCAGCTTGAACTGGGAGCAGTACTTC	CASSLNWEQYF
.	TRBV21-1	TRBJ1-2	.	TGTGCCAGCAGCCCGAGAGGAGGGGGCAATGGCTACACCTTC	CASSPRGGGNGYTF
.	TRBV14	TRBJ2-1	.	TGTGCCAGCAGCCGAGAACTAGGCAATGAGCAGTTCTTC	CASSRELGNEQFF
.	TRBV7-6	TRBJ2-5	.	TGTGCCAGCAGCTCACAAGAGACCCAGTACTTC	CASSSQETQYF
.	TRBV6-6	TRBJ2-5	TRBD2	TGTGCCAGCAGGCCGAGCGGGGGCGGGCCCCAGTACTTC	CASRPSGGGPQYF
.	TRBV15	TRBJ1-2	.	TGTGCCACCAGCAGAGATACCGGGGAATATGGCTACACCTTC	CATSRDTGEYGYTF
.	TRBV5-1	TRBJ1-3	TRBD1	TGCGCCAGCAGCTTGGATTCACAGCAGGGGGCTGCTGGAAACACCATATATTTT	CASSLDSQQGAAGNTIYF
.	TRBV11-2	TRBJ1-1	.	TGTGCCAGCCGAATATACGGGATGAACACTGAAGCTTTCTTT	CASRIYGMNTEAFF
.	TRBV7-8	TRBJ1-1	.	TGTGCCAGCAGCTTAGTCCAGGGAAACACTGAAGCTTTCTTT	CASSLVQGNTEAFF
.	TRBV5-1	TRBJ2-3	.	TGCGCCAGCGCGCTGCGACAGTCTAGCACAGATACGCAGTATTTT	CASALRQSSTDTQYF
few	TRBV28	TRBJ1-1	TRBD1	TGTGCCAGCAGCCAGGCCAGGGGGCAGGGGAACACTGAAGCTTTCTTT	CASSQARGQGNTEAFF